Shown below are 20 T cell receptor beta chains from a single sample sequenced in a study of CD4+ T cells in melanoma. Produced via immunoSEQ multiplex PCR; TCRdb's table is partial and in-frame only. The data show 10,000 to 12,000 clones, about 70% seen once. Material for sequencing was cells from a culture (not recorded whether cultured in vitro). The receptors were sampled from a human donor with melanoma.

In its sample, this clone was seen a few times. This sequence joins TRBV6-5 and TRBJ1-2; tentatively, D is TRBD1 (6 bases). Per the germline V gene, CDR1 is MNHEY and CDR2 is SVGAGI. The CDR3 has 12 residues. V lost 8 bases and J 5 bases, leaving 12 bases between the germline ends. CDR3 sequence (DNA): TGTGCCAGCGCCGGACAGAGTTATGGCTACACCTTC. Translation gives CASAGQSYGYTF.

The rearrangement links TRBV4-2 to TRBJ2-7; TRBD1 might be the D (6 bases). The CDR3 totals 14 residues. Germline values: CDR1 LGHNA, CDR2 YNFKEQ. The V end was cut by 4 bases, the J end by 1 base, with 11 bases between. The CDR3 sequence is CASSRDTGSYEQYF. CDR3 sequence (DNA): TGTGCCAGCAGCCGAGATACAGGGTCCTACGAGCAGTACTTC.

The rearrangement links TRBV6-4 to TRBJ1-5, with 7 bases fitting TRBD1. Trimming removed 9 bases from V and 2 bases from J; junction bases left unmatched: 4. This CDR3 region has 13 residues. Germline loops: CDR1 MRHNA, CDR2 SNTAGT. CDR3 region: CASGTGGNQPQHF. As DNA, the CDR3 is TGTGCCAGTGGTACAGGGGGCAATCAGCCCCAGCATTTT.

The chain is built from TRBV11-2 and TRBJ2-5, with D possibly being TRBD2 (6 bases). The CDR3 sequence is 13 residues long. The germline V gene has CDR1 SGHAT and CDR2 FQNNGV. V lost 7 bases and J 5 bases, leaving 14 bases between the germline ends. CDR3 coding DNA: TGTGCCAGCACCTTCTCGGAGGGCGAGACCCAGTACTTC. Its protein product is CASTFSEGETQYF.

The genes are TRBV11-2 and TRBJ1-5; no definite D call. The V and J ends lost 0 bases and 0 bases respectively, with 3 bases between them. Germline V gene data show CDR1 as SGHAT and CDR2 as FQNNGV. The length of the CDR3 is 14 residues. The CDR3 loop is CASSLEISNQPQHF. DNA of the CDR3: TGTGCCAGCAGCTTAGAGATTAGCAATCAGCCCCAGCATTTT.

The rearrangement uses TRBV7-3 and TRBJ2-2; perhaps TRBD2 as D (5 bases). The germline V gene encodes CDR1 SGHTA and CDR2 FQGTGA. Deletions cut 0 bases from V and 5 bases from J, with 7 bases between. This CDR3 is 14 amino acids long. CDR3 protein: CASSLTGLTGELFF. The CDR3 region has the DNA TGTGCCAGCAGCTTAACTGGACTTACCGGGGAGCTGTTTTTT.

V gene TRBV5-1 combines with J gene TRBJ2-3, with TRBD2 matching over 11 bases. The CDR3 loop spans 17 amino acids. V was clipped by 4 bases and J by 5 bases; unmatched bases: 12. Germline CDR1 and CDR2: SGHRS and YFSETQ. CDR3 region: CASSLTPGLAGKDTQYF. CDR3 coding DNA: TGCGCCAGCAGCCTCACCCCTGGACTAGCGGGTAAAGATACGCAGTATTTT.

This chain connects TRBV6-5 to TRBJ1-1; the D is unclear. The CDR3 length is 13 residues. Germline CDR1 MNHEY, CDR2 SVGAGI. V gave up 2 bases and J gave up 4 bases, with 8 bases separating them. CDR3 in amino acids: CASSYHRSTEAFF. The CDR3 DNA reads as TGTGCCAGCAGTTACCATAGGAGCACTGAAGCTTTCTTT.

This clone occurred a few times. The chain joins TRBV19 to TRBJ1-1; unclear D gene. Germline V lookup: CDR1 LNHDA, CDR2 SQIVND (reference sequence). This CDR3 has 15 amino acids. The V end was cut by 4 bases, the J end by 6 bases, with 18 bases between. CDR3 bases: TGTGCCAGTAGTAGACGCTCAGGCCTGGATGCTGAAGCTTTCTTT. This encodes CASSRRSGLDAEAFF.

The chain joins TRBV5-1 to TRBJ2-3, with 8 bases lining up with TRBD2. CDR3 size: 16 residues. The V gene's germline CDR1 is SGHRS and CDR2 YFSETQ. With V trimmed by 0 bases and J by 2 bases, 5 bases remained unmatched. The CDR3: CASSLGTSWATDTQYF. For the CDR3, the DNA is TGCGCCAGCAGCTTGGGGACTAGCTGGGCCACAGATACGCAGTATTTT.

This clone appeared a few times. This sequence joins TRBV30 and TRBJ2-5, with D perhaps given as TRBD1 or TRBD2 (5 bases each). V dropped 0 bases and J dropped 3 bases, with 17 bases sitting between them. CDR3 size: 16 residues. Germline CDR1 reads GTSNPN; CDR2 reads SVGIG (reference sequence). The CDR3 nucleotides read TGTGCCTGGAGTGTAAAGAGTTGGGGGAACGAAGAGACCCAGTACTTC. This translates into CAWSVKSWGNEETQYF.

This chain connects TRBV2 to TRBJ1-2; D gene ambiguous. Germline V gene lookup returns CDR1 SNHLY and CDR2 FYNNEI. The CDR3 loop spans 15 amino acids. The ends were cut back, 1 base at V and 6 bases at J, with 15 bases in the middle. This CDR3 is CASSEVWTGAHGYTF. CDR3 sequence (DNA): TGTGCCAGCAGTGAAGTTTGGACCGGCGCGCATGGCTACACCTTC.

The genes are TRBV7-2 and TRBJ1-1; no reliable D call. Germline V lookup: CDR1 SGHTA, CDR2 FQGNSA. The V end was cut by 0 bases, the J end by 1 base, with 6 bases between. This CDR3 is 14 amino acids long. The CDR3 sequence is CASSLAPANTEAFF. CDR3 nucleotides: TGTGCCAGCAGCTTAGCGCCCGCGAACACTGAAGCTTTCTTT.

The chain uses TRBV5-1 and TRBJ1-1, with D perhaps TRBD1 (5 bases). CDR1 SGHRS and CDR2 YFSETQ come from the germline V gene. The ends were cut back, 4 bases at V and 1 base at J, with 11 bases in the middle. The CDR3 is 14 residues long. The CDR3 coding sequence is TGCGCCAGCAGCCTGGGACCTGAGAACACTGAAGCTTTCTTT. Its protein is CASSLGPENTEAFF.

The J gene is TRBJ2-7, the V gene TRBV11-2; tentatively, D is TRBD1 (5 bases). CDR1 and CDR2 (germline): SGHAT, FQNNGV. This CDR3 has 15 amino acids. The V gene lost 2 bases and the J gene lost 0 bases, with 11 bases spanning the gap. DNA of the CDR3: TGTGCCAGCAGCTTATCGCAGGGAAGCTCCTACGAGCAGTACTTC. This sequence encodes CASSLSQGSSYEQYF.

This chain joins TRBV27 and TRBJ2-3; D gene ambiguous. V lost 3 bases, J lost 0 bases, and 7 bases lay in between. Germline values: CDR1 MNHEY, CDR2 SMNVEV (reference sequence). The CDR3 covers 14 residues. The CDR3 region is CASSFQVSTDTQYF. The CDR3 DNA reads TGTGCCAGCAGTTTCCAGGTTAGCACAGATACGCAGTATTTT.

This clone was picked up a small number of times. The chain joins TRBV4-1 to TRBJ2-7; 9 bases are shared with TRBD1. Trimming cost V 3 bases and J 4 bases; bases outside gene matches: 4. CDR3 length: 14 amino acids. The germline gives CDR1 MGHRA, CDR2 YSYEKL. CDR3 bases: TGCGCCAGCAGCCAGGGACAGGGCGAATACGAGCAGTACTTC. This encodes CASSQGQGEYEQYF.

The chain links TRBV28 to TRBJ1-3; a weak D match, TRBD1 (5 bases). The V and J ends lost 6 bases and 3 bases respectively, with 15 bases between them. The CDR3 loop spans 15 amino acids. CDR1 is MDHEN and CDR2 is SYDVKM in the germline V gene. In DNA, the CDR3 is TGTGCCAGCAGCCTAGGGACGGCCCTTGGAAACACCATATATTTT. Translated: CASSLGTALGNTIYF.

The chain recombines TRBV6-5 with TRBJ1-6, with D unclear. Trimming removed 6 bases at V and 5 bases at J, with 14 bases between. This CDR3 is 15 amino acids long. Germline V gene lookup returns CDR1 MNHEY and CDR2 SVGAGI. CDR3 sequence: CASRGKDRDNSPLHF. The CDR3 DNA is TGTGCCAGCAGAGGAAAGGACCGAGATAATTCACCCCTCCACTTT.

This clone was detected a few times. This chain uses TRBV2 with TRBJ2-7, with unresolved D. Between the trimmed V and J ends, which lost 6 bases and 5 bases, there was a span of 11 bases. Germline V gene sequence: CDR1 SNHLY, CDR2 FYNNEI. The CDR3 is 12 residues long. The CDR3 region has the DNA TGTGCCAGCAGCCGCTTTGGCGACGAGCAGTACTTC. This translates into CASSRFGDEQYF.